These 15 T cell receptor beta chains were sequenced from one sample in a study of sequential checkpoint blockade in melanoma. Libraries were prepared by immunoSEQ multiplex PCR; TCRdb keeps only in-frame clonotypes and omits some of them. Of over 2,000 clones in the sample, roughly a quarter were seen once. The treatment: randomized to nivolumab then ipilimumab (arm A) or the reverse (arm B). This sample comprised tumor tissue (inferred from file names), obtained from a patient given nivolumab and ipilimumab in sequence. These receptors came from a human donor with melanoma.

The chain is built from TRBV6-8 and TRBJ1-2; D perhaps matches TRBD1 (5 bases). The CDR3 sequence is 15 residues long. The V end lost 6 bases, the J end lost 3 bases, and 17 bases lay between the germline ends. Germline V gene sequence: CDR1 MNHGY, CDR2 SAAAGT. The CDR3 DNA reads as TGTGCCAGCAGGAAGCCGGGACTTGAGGACTATGGCTACACCTTC. This gives the protein CASRKPGLEDYGYTF.

The V gene is TRBV6-8, the J gene TRBJ1-5; maybe TRBD1 (5 bases). The length of the CDR3 is 14 residues. The germline V gene has CDR1 MNHGY and CDR2 SAAAGT. The V end lost 6 bases, the J end lost 3 bases, and 12 bases lay between the germline ends. The CDR3 bases are TGTGCCAGCAGCCGGGACGGAACCAATCAGCCCCAGCATTTT. Residues: CASSRDGTNQPQHF.

The CDR3 DNA reads TGTGCCAGCAGCAAAAACAGGGGGAACACCGGGGAGCTGTTTTTT. It encodes CASSKNRGNTGELFF. The rearrangement uses TRBV6-8 and TRBJ2-2, with 7 bases identical to TRBD1. The CDR3 extends over 15 amino acids. The germline V gene has CDR1 MNHGY and CDR2 SAAAGT. V dropped 6 bases and J dropped 1; count of bases not matched to a gene: 5.

This clone has just a few counts. The chain employs TRBV6-8 and TRBJ1-6; D not resolved. Trimming removed 8 bases from V and 4 bases from J, with 6 bases in between. The CDR3 runs to 12 residues. Looked up from germline, CDR1 is MNHGY and CDR2 is SAAAGT. CDR3 nucleotides: TGTGCCAGCTTTGAGTATAATTCACCCCTCCACTTT. Its protein product is CASFEYNSPLHF.

This clone was counted ten times or more. The chain carries TRBV6-8 and TRBJ1-6, with D unresolved. This CDR3 is built from 14 residues. CDR1 is MNHGY, CDR2 SAAAGT, per germline. The V gene lost 6 bases and the J gene lost 2 bases, with 8 bases spanning the gap. The CDR3 sequence is CASSPRPYNSPLHF. The CDR3, as DNA: TGTGCCAGCAGCCCCCGGCCCTATAATTCACCCCTCCACTTT.

DNA of the CDR3: TGTGCCAGCAGCTTAGATCGGATCCTAGATACGCAGTATTTT. It specifies CASSLDRILDTQYF. V and J are TRBV11-3 and TRBJ2-3; the D is unclear. V gave up 0 bases and J gave up 5 bases, with 9 bases separating them. The CDR3 is 14 amino acids. The V gene's germline CDR1 is SGHNT and CDR2 YENEEA. The full variable domain, its missing parts supplied by reference TRBV11-3 and TRBJ2-3, is EAGVVQSPRYKIIEKKQPVAFWCNPISGHNTLYWYLQNLGQGPELLIRYENEEAVDDSQLPKDRFSAERLKGVDSTLKIQPAELGDSAVYLCASSLDRILDTQYFGPGTRLTVL.

The rearrangement uses TRBV12-5 and TRBJ1-5, with 7 bases that match TRBD1. The CDR3 is 15 amino acids. Germline loops: CDR1 LGHNT, CDR2 FRNRAP. As DNA, the CDR3 is TGTGCCAGCACCCCGACAGGGTATGGCAATCAGCCCCAGCATTTT. It encodes CASTPTGYGNQPQHF.

The V and J genes are TRBV5-1 and TRBJ1-5; 8 bases are shared with TRBD1. V gave up 3 bases and J gave up 5 bases; unmatched junction bases: 7. Germline CDR1 is SGHRS and CDR2 is YFSETQ. The CDR3 loop spans 15 amino acids. The CDR3 DNA is TGCGCCAGCAGCTCGGGTCCAGGGGGCGATCAGCCCCAGCATTTT. As protein: CASSSGPGGDQPQHF.

The CDR3 DNA sequence: TGTGCCAGCACGGCGGGCGGGGTAGGGACAGATACGCAGTATTTT. This gives the protein CASTAGGVGTDTQYF. The genes are TRBV9 and TRBJ2-3; TRBD2 is a possible D gene (6 bases). The CDR3 length is 15 residues. The germline V and J ends were trimmed by 6 bases and 3 bases, with 17 bases remaining between them. Per germline, CDR1 SGDLS and CDR2 YYNGEE.

J is TRBJ1-4 and V is TRBV5-1, with 10 bases identical to TRBD1. Unmatched junction bases numbered 4, after V lost 4 bases and J lost 7 bases. Germline V gives CDR1 SGHRS, CDR2 YFSETQ. The length of the CDR3 is 14 residues. The DNA of the CDR3 is TGCGCCAGCAGCGCGGACAGGGGGGGTGAAAAACTGTTTTTT. Amino acid sequence: CASSADRGGEKLFF.

This clone turned up a few times. V gene TRBV23-1 combines with J gene TRBJ1-1; possibly TRBD1 for D (6 bases). TRBV23-1 is an open reading frame, and its role is uncertain. Trimming took 6 bases from V and 6 from J, leaving 14 bases between them. This CDR3 spans 13 amino acids. The CDR3 DNA reads TGCGCCAGCAGCTTGACAGGAGGGCCTGAAGCTTTCTTT. It is translated as CASSLTGGPEAFF.

The genes are TRBV5-1 and TRBJ2-7; 15 nucleotides line up with TRBD2. V shed 4 bases, J shed 2 bases, and the junction held 10 bases outside the gene matches. This CDR3 is 18 amino acids long. The V gene's germline CDR1 is SGHRS and CDR2 YFSETQ. The CDR3 region has the DNA TGCGCCAGCAGCGTTGCCGGGACTAGCGGGGGGCCCGCCTACGAGCAGTACTTC. Translated, it gives CASSVAGTSGGPAYEQYF.

This chain uses TRBV5-1 with TRBJ1-4; tentative D call: TRBD1 (5 bases). The length of the CDR3 is 15 residues. Per germline, CDR1 SGHRS and CDR2 YFSETQ. The V end lost 0 bases, the J end lost 8 bases, and 14 bases lay between the germline ends. Here the CDR3 reads CASSLGPQVGEKLFF. As DNA, the CDR3 is TGCGCCAGCAGCTTGGGACCACAGGTGGGCGAAAAACTGTTTTTT. The full variable domain, rest sourced from reference TRBV5-1 and TRBJ1-4, is KAGVTQTPRYLIKTRGQQVTLSCSPISGHRSVSWYQQTPGQGLQFLFEYFSETQRNKGNFPGRFSGRQFSNSRSEMNVSTLELGDSALYLCASSLGPQVGEKLFFGSGTQLSVL.

This clone was seen a few times. This chain links TRBV10-2 with TRBJ1-3; 9 bases match TRBD1. CDR1 and CDR2 from the germline V gene are WSHSY and SAAADI. Trimming cost V 5 bases and J 2 bases; bases outside gene matches: 1. The CDR3 consists of 14 residues. The CDR3 bases are TGCGCCAGCAGTCGGACAGGGGCTGGAAACACCATATATTTT. This translates into CASSRTGAGNTIYF.

This clone was counted many times. V is TRBV11-3 and J is TRBJ2-7, with 10 bases aligning to TRBD1. The V and J ends lost 4 bases and 5 bases, in that order; junction bases with no gene match: 8. From germline, CDR1 is SGHNT and CDR2 YENEEA. This CDR3 has 15 residues. In DNA form, the CDR3 reads TGTGCCAGCAGCTCCCGGACAGGGGGTTTTAACGAGCAGTACTTC. Translating gives CASSSRTGGFNEQYF. The variable domain in full, with the rest retrieved from reference TRBV11-3 and TRBJ2-7, is EAGVVQSPRYKIIEKKQPVAFWCNPISGHNTLYWYLQNLGQGPELLIRYENEEAVDDSQLPKDRFSAERLKGVDSTLKIQPAELGDSAVYLCASSSRTGGFNEQYFGPGTRLTVT.